This record covers a single TCR beta chain. This clonotype has a handful of counts. This receptor's antigen is unknown. No qualities accompany the bases; no much larger clone lies one base away. Donors were 39 systemically healthy Caucasian individuals from Russia aged roughly 6 to 95 years. Ten milliliters of peripheral blood were drawn from each donor into EDTA-treated Vacutainer tubes. Ficoll-Paque density-gradient centrifugation was used to isolate PBMCs, with at least 7 million per sample. Trizol reagent was used to extract total RNA from PBMCs, with at least 5 micrograms per sample. For every donor, an aliquot of PBMCs went through flow cytometry to measure the percentages of naive CD45RAhigh/CD27high T cells. The data were taken from a study of blood T cells in healthy people across ages (dated by TCRdb to between 2014 and 2017). Background on the whole study: In model experiments, template switching captured about one uniquely barcoded TCR beta cDNA molecule for every two T cells. Four age groups were formed from the donors: young (average 16 years), middle-aged (around 37), aged (approximately 60) and long-lived (around 82). Using the same blood draw, the study looked at two additional independent replicas of 1 million unique cDNA reads for two donors, one aged 18 to 30 and the other aged 80 or older. The study measured age-related changes in TCR beta repertoire diversity using deep sequencing normalized with unique cDNA molecular identifiers. To avoid experimental bias, donors of different ages were distributed randomly across sequencing lanes. What the study reported, not specific to this receptor: Conclusive comparison of naive and antigen-experienced compartments was prevented by the profiling of bulk unsorted PBMCs. Estimates of total diversity from one million sequenced T cells were regarded as lower bounds and underestimates. The percentage of naive T cells measured by flow cytometry correlated strongly with observed TCR beta diversity. Because donor CMV infection status was unknown, age-related changes in expanded clonotypes were potentially confounded. As age increased, observed TCR beta diversity per million T cells dropped in a roughly linear way, and a significant reduction was already evident by age 40. Compared with the aged group, the long-lived group had more naive CD4+ T cells, fewer expanded clones and increased TCR diversity, a pattern suggesting age selection.

Library method: 5' RACE. The instrument given in TCRdb is Illumina HiSeq 2500. A second PCR of roughly 6 to 12 cycles was run with a J-beta primer mix and a sample-barcoded 5' primer. A unique molecular identifier was introduced onto each TCR beta cDNA molecule by a template-switch 5' adaptor carrying 12 random nucleotides. Each sample yielded at least 2.5 million CDR3-containing paired-end reads. All of the RNA was converted into first-strand cDNA using the Mint cDNA synthesis kit, with a TRBC-specific oligonucleotide serving as the primer. Following uracil-DNA glycosylase treatment, a first 18-cycle PCR with universal primers M1SS and BC2_uni_R was performed on all cDNA. In the source study's methods: Each sample was normalized by randomly selecting 1 million high-quality reads, each carrying a distinct molecular identifier. Reads with shared molecular identifiers were discarded instead of being binned into consensus sequences. MiTCR, run with a Q25 quality threshold and the strictest error-elimination algorithm, handled CDR3 identification, clonotype clustering and error correction. Lower-bound total TCR beta diversity was estimated with a nonparametric unseen species model using Euler transformation. Clones were called with MiXCR by TCRdb after fastp trimmed the public reads at Q25, and only in-frame beta chains were retained. Rows with one shared CDR3 protein collapse into an entry with the most common genes and DNA. These V and J calls originate from TCRdb's pipeline instead of the authors' own analysis. The sample table contains 1.4 million to 1.5 million distinct CDR3 sequences; only one count was recorded for 42% of them. The ten largest clonotypes hold roughly 7.9% of the sample.

V gives up 6 bases and J gives up 1 base, and the segment between their germline ends measures 18 bases. The CDR3, cysteine through phenylalanine, is 16 amino acids long. The read is trimmed to its CDR3 DNA, 48 bases read in frame from base 1. CDR1 and CDR2 are drawn from the germline V gene: MNHEY, SVGAGI. The TCR comes from a woman aged 18-29 years in good health. The specimen sequenced was blood. The rearrangement combines TRBV6-5 with TRBJ2-5; the D gene cannot be resolved beyond TRBD1 or TRBD2, each matching 5 bases. The nucleotide sequence is TGTGCCAGCAGACCGACGGGACGACTACTCCAAGAGACCCAGTACTTC. Its protein is CASRPTGRLLQETQYF.